The clone carrying this T cell receptor (beta chain) was recorded many times. Its cognate antigen is unknown. This sample was taken from a study of T cell repertoires in cytomegalovirus infection. V dropped 6 bases and J dropped 6 bases, with 9 bases sitting between them. The germline CDR1 and CDR2 sequences are MNHNY and SVGAGI (reference sequence). The CDR3 totals 12 residues. TCRdb processed the reads anew with MiXCR; each CDR3 protein has one entry. The repertoire holds under 800,000 distinct CDR3 sequences, with 20% to 25% as singletons. The study's findings and limits: Ex vivo, HLA-C-restricted CMV-specific TCR beta clonotypes prevailed over the rest of the response.

V is TRBV6-6 and J is TRBJ2-1; no clear D. The TCR comes from a human donor in good health (CMV status not recorded). Some clones in this sample may be carry-over from other donors' samples. Sequenced material: CD8+ T cells from PBMCs. DNA of the CDR3: TGTGCCAGCAGCTATGGGCCCAATGAGCAGTTCTTC. Its translation is CASSYGPNEQFF.